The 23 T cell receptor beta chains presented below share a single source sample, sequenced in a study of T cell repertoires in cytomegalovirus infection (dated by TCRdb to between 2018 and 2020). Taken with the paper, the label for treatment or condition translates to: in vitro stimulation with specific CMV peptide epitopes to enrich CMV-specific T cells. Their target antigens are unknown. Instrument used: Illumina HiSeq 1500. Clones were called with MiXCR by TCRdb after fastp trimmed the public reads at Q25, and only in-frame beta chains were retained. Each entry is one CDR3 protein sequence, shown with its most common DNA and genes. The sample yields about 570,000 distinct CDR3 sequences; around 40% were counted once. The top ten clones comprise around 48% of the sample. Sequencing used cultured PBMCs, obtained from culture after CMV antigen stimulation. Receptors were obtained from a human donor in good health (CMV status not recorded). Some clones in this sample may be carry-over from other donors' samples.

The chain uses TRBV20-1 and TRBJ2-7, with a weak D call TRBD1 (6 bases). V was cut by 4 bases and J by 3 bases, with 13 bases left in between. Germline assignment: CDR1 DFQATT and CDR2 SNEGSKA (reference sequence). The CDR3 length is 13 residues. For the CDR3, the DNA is TGCAGTGCTAACGACAGGAGGAACTACGAGCAGTACTTC. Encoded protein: CSANDRRNYEQYF.

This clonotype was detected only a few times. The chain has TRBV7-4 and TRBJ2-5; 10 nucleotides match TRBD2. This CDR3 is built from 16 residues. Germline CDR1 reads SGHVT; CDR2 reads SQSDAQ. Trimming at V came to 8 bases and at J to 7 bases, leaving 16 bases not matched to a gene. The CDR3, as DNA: TGTGCCAGCCTCGGGGCTAGCGGGGGCCTATCAGGGACCCAGTACTTC. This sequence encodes CASLGASGGLSGTQYF.

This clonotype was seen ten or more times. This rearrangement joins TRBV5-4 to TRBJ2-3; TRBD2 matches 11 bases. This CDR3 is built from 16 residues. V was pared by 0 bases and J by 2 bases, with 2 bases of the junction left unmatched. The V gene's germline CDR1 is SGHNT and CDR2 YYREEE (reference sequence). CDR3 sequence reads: CASSLGLAGPTDTQYF. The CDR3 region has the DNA TGTGCCAGCAGCTTGGGACTAGCGGGGCCCACAGATACGCAGTATTTT.

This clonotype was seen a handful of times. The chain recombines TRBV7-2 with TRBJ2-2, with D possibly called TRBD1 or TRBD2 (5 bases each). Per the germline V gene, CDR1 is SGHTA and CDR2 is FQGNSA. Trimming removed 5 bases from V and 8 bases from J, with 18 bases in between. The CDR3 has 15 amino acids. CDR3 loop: CASSLHVGEYGELFF. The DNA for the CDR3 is TGTGCCAGCAGCCTACATGTGGGGGAGTATGGGGAGCTGTTTTTT.

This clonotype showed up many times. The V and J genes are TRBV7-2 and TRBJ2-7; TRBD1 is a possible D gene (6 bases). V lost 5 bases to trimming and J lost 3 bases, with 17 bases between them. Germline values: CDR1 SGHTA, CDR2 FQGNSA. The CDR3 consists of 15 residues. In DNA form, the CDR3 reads TGTGCCAGCAGCCCGGGACACGGATCCATCTACGAGCAGTACTTC. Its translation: CASSPGHGSIYEQYF.

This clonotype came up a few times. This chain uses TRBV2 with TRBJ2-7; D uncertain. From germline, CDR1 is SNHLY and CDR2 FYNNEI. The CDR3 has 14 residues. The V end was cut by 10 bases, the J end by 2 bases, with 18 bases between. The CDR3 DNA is TGTGCCACCGCGGACCCAACGTCCCCCTACGAGCAGTACTTC. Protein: CATADPTSPYEQYF. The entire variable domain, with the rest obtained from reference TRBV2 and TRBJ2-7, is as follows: EPEVTQTPSHQVTQMGQEVILRCVPISNHLYFYWYRQILGQKVEFLVSFYNNEISEKSEIFDDQFSVERPDGSNFTLKIRSTKLEDSAMYFCATADPTSPYEQYFGPGTRLTVT.

CDR3 in DNA: TGCGCCAGCAGCTTGAGCCCTACAGGGTTGGGTCGGGAGACCCAGTACTTC. Translated, it gives CASSLSPTGLGRETQYF. The chain has TRBV5-1 and TRBJ2-5, with a tentative D call TRBD1 (6 bases). Trimming cost V 1 base and J 5 bases, with 21 bases left between them. CDR3 size: 17 residues. The germline V gene encodes CDR1 SGHRS and CDR2 YFSETQ.

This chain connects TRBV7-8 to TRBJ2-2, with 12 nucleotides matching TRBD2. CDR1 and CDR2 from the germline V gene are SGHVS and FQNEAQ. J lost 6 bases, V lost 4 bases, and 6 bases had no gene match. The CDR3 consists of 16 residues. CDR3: CASSSTSGRWAGELFF. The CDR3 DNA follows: TGTGCCAGCAGCTCGACTAGCGGGAGATGGGCCGGGGAGCTGTTTTTT.

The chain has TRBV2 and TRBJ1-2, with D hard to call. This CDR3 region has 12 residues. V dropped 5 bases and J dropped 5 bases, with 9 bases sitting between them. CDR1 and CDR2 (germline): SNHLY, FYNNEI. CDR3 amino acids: CASSQDAYGYTF. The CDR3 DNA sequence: TGTGCCAGCAGTCAGGACGCATATGGCTACACCTTC.

CDR3: CASSLDPRGVPSSTDTQYF. The CDR3 DNA follows: TGTGCCAGCAGCTTGGATCCCCGCGGGGTTCCATCTAGCACAGATACGCAGTATTTT. This chain joins TRBV5-4 and TRBJ2-3; tentative D call: TRBD2 (6 bases). V was pared by 0 bases and J by 0 bases, with 20 bases between. Germline V lookup: CDR1 SGHNT, CDR2 YYREEE (reference sequence). CDR3 length: 19 residues.

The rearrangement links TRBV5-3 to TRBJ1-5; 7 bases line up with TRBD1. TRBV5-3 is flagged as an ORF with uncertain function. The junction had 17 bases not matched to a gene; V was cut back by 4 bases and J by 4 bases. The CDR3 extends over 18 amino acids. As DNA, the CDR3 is TGTGCCAGAAGCGCTCCATACATGGGACAGACTATTAATCAGCCCCAGCATTTT. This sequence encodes CARSAPYMGQTINQPQHF.

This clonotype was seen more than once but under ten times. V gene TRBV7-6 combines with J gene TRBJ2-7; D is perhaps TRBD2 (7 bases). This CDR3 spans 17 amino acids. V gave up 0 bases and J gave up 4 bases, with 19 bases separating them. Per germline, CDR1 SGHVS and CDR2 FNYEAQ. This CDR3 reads CASSLARRTSRGYEQYF. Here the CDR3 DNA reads TGTGCCAGCAGCTTAGCGCGAAGGACTAGTAGGGGGTACGAGCAGTACTTC.

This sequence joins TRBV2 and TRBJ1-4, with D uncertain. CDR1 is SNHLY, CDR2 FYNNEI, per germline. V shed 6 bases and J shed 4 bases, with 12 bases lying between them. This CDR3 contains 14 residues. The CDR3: CASSYSEVNEKLFF. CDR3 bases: TGTGCCAGCAGCTATTCGGAGGTTAATGAAAAACTGTTTTTT.

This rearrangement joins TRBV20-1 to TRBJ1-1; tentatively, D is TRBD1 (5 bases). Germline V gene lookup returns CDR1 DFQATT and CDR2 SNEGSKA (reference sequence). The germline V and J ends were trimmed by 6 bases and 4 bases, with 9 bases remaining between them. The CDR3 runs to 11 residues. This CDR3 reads CSAQRGTEAFF. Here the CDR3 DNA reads TGCAGTGCCCAAAGGGGCACTGAAGCTTTCTTT.

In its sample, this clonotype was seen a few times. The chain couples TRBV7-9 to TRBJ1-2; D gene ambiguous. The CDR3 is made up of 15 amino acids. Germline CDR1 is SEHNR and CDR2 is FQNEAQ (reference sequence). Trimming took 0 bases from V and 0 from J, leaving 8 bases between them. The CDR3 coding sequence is TGTGCCAGCAGCTTAGCGAGGGTTACTAACTATGGCTACACCTTC. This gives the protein CASSLARVTNYGYTF.

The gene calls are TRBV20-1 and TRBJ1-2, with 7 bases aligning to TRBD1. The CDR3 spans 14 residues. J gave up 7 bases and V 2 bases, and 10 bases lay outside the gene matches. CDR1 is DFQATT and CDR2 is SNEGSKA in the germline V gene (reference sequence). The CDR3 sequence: CSARRAGGSSGYTF. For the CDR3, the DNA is TGCAGTGCTAGACGGGCAGGGGGATCGAGTGGCTACACCTTC.

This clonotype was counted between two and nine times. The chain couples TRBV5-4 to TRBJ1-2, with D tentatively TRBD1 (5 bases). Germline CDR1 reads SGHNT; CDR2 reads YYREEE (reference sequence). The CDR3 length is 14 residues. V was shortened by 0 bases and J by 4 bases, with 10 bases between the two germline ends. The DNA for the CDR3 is TGTGCCAGCAGCTTGGGATCCGGGGGCTATGGCTACACCTTC. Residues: CASSLGSGGYGYTF.

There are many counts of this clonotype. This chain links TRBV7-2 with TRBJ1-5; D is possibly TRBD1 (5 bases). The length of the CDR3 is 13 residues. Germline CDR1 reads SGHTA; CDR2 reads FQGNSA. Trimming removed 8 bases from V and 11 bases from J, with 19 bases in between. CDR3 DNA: TGTGCCAGCGCCCCCCCGGGGGGGAGTACCCAGCATTTT. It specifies CASAPPGGSTQHF.

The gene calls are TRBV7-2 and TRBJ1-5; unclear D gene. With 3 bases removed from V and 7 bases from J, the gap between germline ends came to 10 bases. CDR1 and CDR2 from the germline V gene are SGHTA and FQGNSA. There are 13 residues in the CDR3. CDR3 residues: CASSFPGSQPQHF. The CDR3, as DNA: TGTGCCAGCAGCTTCCCAGGATCCCAGCCCCAGCATTTT.

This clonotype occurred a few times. CDR3 sequence: CASSLSYAGLRTGELFF. The CDR3 DNA is TGTGCCAGCAGTTTATCGTACGCAGGCCTGAGGACCGGGGAGCTGTTTTTT. The J gene is TRBJ2-2, the V gene TRBV27; D is ambiguous. Germline-derived CDR1 and CDR2 are MNHEY and SMNVEV (reference sequence). V lost 0 bases and J 5 bases, leaving 16 bases between the germline ends. This CDR3 is built from 17 residues.

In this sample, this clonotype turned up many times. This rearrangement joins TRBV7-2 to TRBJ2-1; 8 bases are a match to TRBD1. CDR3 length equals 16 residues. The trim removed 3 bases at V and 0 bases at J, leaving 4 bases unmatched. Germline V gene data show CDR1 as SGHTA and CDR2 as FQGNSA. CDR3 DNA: TGTGCCAGCAGCTTGCAGGGGGCGGGCTCCTACAATGAGCAGTTCTTC. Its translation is CASSLQGAGSYNEQFF.

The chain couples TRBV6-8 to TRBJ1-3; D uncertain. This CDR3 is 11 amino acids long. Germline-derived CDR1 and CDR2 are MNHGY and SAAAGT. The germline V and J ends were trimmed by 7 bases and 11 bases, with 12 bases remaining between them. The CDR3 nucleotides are TGTGCCAGCAAGAGGAGCATGTCCATATATTTT. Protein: CASKRSMSIYF.

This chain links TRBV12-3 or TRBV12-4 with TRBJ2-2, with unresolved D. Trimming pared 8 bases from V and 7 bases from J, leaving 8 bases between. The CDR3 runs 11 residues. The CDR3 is CASVFSGELFF. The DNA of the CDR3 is TGTGCCAGCGTGTTCAGCGGGGAGCTGTTTTTT.